The 7 T cell receptor beta chains below were found in one sample sequenced in a study of T cell repertoires in cytomegalovirus infection. TCRdb re-derived calls from the reads in MiXCR, one entry per CDR3 protein. The data show some 250,000 distinct CDR3 sequences, around 9% seen once. Sequenced input: PBMCs. These receptors originate from a human donor in good health (CMV status not recorded). Some clones in this sample may be carry-over from other donors' samples.

This clonotype was seen ten or more times. This chain links TRBV10-3 with TRBJ2-1; TRBD2 matches 14 bases. This CDR3 comprises 18 residues. The junction had 1 base not matched to a gene; V was cut back by 0 bases and J by 0 bases. The germline V gene encodes CDR1 ENHRY and CDR2 SYGVKD. CDR3 region: CAISESGTSGSSYNEQFF. The CDR3 DNA sequence: TGTGCCATCAGTGAGTCTGGGACTAGCGGGAGCTCCTACAATGAGCAGTTCTTC.

The chain couples TRBV19 to TRBJ2-6; D unresolved. CDR3 length equals 18 residues. V lost 6 bases and J lost 4, with 22 bases in between. In germline, CDR1 is LNHDA, CDR2 SQIVND (reference sequence). The CDR3 coding sequence is TGTGCCAGTAGACTCCGGCCGGACGGCCCCGGGGGGGCCAACGTCCTGACTTTC. It specifies CASRLRPDGPGGANVLTF.

There are a few counts of this clonotype. The chain recombines TRBV20-1 with TRBJ2-1; 7 bases map to TRBD2. CDR1 is DFQATT and CDR2 is SNEGSKA in the germline V gene (reference sequence). The CDR3 is made up of 11 amino acids. CDR3 loop: CQVAGDYEQFF. The CDR3 region has the DNA TGCCAGGTGGCGGGAGATTATGAGCAGTTCTTC.

This clonotype was seen repeatedly, ten times or more. The chain carries TRBV11-3 and TRBJ2-6, with D hard to call. The germline gives CDR1 SGHNT, CDR2 YENEEA. The CDR3 contains 17 residues. Trimming took off 5 bases at V and 0 bases at J, with 14 bases between the two ends. CDR3 bases: TGTGCCAGCAGCCCGTACTCTCCGATCTCTGGGGCCAACGTCCTGACTTTC. As protein: CASSPYSPISGANVLTF.

This clonotype has a count of ten or more. This rearrangement joins TRBV7-2 to TRBJ2-7; TRBD2 matches at 10 bases. The V gene's germline CDR1 is SGHTA and CDR2 FQGNSA. The V segment lost 5 bases and the J segment 0 bases; nucleotides outside the gene matches: 4. The CDR3 extends over 15 amino acids. CDR3: CASSLSSGSSYEQYF. The CDR3 region has the DNA TGTGCCAGCAGCCTCTCTAGCGGGAGCTCCTACGAGCAGTACTTC.

This clonotype was detected many times. The V and J genes are TRBV7-2 and TRBJ2-4, with 11 bases aligning to TRBD2. The CDR3 has 17 amino acids. Germline V gene data show CDR1 as SGHTA and CDR2 as FQGNSA. After removal of 5 bases from V and 3 bases from J, the junction contained 9 bases not matched to a gene. The CDR3 protein is CASSPNDLAGGKNIQYF. For the CDR3, the DNA is TGTGCCAGCAGCCCAAATGACCTAGCGGGAGGCAAAAACATTCAGTACTTC.

The chain employs TRBV6-6 and TRBJ2-3, with TRBD1 as a possible D gene (6 bases). Germline V lookup: CDR1 MNHNY, CDR2 SVGAGI (reference sequence). The CDR3 loop spans 14 amino acids. V dropped 4 bases and J dropped 6 bases, with 14 bases sitting between them. The CDR3 sequence: CASSWYRDTDTQYF. DNA for the CDR3: TGTGCCAGCAGTTGGTACAGGGATACCGATACGCAGTATTTT.